A selection of T cell receptor beta chains follows, all from one sample in a study of OX40 agonist ivuxolimab in advanced cancers. Produced via immunoSEQ multiplex PCR; TCRdb's table is partial and in-frame only. The table shows tens of thousands of clones, with over 90% occurring only once. The specimen comprised CD4+ or CD8+ T cells sorted from blood, sampled in a trial of the OX40 agonist ivuxolimab. The source is an adult with an advanced solid tumor such as melanoma, head and neck, liver or kidney cancer. Each CDR3 is given with its conserved first and last residue. D genes are given only for firm matches. Part of the rows lack a size; the others show once, few, many or a class for expanded clones.

V	D	size	J	DNA	CDR3
TRBV10-3	TRBD1	.	TRBJ1-2	TGTGCCATCAGTGAGAAGGACCTGGGGACAGCTAACTATGGCTACACCTTC	CAISEKDLGTANYGYTF
TRBV7-9	.	.	TRBJ1-5	TGTGCCAGCAGCTCCGGAGGGTTGGGTGATCAGCCCCAGCATTTT	CASSSGGLGDQPQHF
TRBV2	.	.	TRBJ2-1	TGTGCCAGCAATTCTCCGAGCAATGAGCAGTTCTTC	CASNSPSNEQFF
TRBV21-1	.	.	TRBJ1-3	TGTGCCAGCAGCAAAGGACGCGGCAGGGCGCGGAACACCATATATTTT	CASSKGRGRARNTIYF
TRBV21-1	.	.	TRBJ2-2	TGTGCCAGCAGCAAAGCTAAGCGGGTGACTTTGGCGGGGAACACCGGGGAGCTGTTTTTT	CASSKAKRVTLAGNTGELFF
TRBV7-8	TRBD2	.	TRBJ2-6	TGTGCCAGCAGCCCAATAGCGGGAGACTCTGGGGCCAACGTCCTGACTTTC	CASSPIAGDSGANVLTF
TRBV7-9	TRBD2	.	TRBJ2-2	TGTGCCAGCAGCCCTTCGGGGATAGCGGGAGGGCCTCTAGCCGGGGAGCTGTTTTTT	CASSPSGIAGGPLAGELFF
TRBV5-8	.	.	TRBJ1-4	TGTGCCAGCAGCTTGGCATCGTGGGGAGGAGGTGAAAAACTGTTTTTT	CASSLASWGGGEKLFF
TRBV11-3	TRBD1	.	TRBJ2-7	TGTGCCAGCAGCTTACGGGACAGCTACGAGCAGTACTTC	CASSLRDSYEQYF
TRBV7-6	TRBD1	few	TRBJ2-1	TGTGCCAGCAGCCGAACTCCGACAGGGGAGAGTTGGAATGAGCAGTTCTTC	CASSRTPTGESWNEQFF
TRBV4-2	.	.	TRBJ2-3	TGTGCCAGCAGCCAAGAAACTGGTAACACAGATACGCAGTATTTT	CASSQETGNTDTQYF
TRBV27	.	once	TRBJ2-7	TGTGCCAGCAGCAATGCAGTCTCCTACGAGCAGTACTTC	CASSNAVSYEQYF
TRBV11-2	.	.	TRBJ2-1	TGTGCCAGCAGCTGGACTAACCCGAATGAGCAGTTCTTC	CASSWTNPNEQFF
TRBV2	.	once	TRBJ2-1	TGTGCCAGCAGCCCTTACGACGCAAACAATGAGCAGTTCTTC	CASSPYDANNEQFF
TRBV9	.	.	TRBJ2-3	TGTGCCAGCAGCCCCCGGGACGGTACGGATACGCAGTATTTT	CASSPRDGTDTQYF
TRBV7-9	TRBD2	.	TRBJ2-2	TGTGCCAGCAGCTTCGGGGCTTTAGCGGGGGCAACCGGGGAGCTGTTTTTT	CASSFGALAGATGELFF
TRBV10-3	TRBD1	once	TRBJ2-4	TGTGCCATCTCCCTCGGAGGACAGGGAAACATTCAGTACTTC	CAISLGGQGNIQYF
TRBV19	.	.	TRBJ2-1	TGTGCCAGTAGTATGACTCCAACCTACAATGAGCAGTTCTTC	CASSMTPTYNEQFF
TRBV5-6	TRBD1	.	TRBJ1-1	TGTGCCAGCAGCTTGGGGACAGGGGACACTGAAGCTTTCTTT	CASSLGTGDTEAFF
TRBV27	.	.	TRBJ2-3	TGTGCCAGCAGCCCCAGGGTTAACACAGATACGCAGTATTTT	CASSPRVNTDTQYF
TRBV27	.	.	TRBJ2-1	TGTGCCAGCAGTTTATATCTCTCCTACAATGAGCAGTTCTTC	CASSLYLSYNEQFF
TRBV2	.	.	TRBJ1-5	TGTGCCAGCAGTGGGGGGGGCACTAATCAGCCCCAGCATTTT	CASSGGGTNQPQHF
TRBV19	.	.	TRBJ2-1	TGTGCCAGTAGTCCCAGGGGCGATGAGCAGTTCTTC	CASSPRGDEQFF
TRBV7-9	.	.	TRBJ2-1	TGTGCCAGCAGCTCCTCCTTAACGTACAATGAGCAGTTCTTC	CASSSSLTYNEQFF
TRBV19	.	.	TRBJ2-7	TGTGCCAGTAGTATAGTTGGAGGGACCTACGAGCAGTACTTC	CASSIVGGTYEQYF
TRBV19	.	.	TRBJ2-2	TGTGCCAGTAGTATAAATCCTCATGCTCCTTCAACCGGGGAGCTGTTTTTT	CASSINPHAPSTGELFF
TRBV5-1	.	.	TRBJ2-7	TGCGCCAGCAGCTTCCCGGGCTATGAAACCTACGAGCAGTACTTC	CASSFPGYETYEQYF
TRBV19	TRBD2	once	TRBJ2-1	TGTGCCAGTAAACTAGCGGGAGGTTTCGAGCAGTTCTTC	CASKLAGGFEQFF
TRBV4-1	.	.	TRBJ2-7	TGCGCCAGCAGCCAAATAGCGGCTAGCTCCTACGAGCAGTACTTC	CASSQIAASSYEQYF
TRBV7-9	TRBD2	.	TRBJ2-1	TGTGCCAGCAGCTCGGACTGGCGGGAGTACTATGAGCAGTTCTTC	CASSSDWREYYEQFF
TRBV7-8	TRBD2	.	TRBJ2-6	TGTGCCAGCAGCTTAGGACTAGCGGGGAGCTCTGGGGCCAACGTCCTGACTTTC	CASSLGLAGSSGANVLTF
TRBV19	.	.	TRBJ2-3	TGTGCCAGTAGTCGGGCCCCCTCAGATACGCAGTATTTT	CASSRAPSDTQYF
TRBV27	.	.	TRBJ1-2	TGTGCCAGCAGTTTACACGAGAACTATGGCTACACCTTC	CASSLHENYGYTF
TRBV30	TRBD2	.	TRBJ2-7	TGTGCCTGGAACGGGAGGAACGAGCAGTACTTC	CAWNGRNEQYF
TRBV27	.	.	TRBJ1-1	TGTGCCAGCAGTTTGGGATACGGCAGGGTTGAAGCTTTCTTT	CASSLGYGRVEAFF
TRBV6-1	.	.	TRBJ2-7	TGTGCCAGCAGTGAAGGACAGACCTACGAGCAGTACTTC	CASSEGQTYEQYF
TRBV5-5	.	once	TRBJ2-1	TGTGCCAGCAGCTTGGTAAGCAGGGCGGTTGAGCAGTTCTTC	CASSLVSRAVEQFF
TRBV4-2	.	.	TRBJ2-7	TGTGCCAGCAGCCAGGGGGTGGGGGATAGGGCCTACGAGCAGTACTTC	CASSQGVGDRAYEQYF
TRBV10-2	.	few	TRBJ2-7	TGCGCCAGCAGTGAAGGGGCCGAGCAGTACTTC	CASSEGAEQYF
TRBV7-9	TRBD1	.	TRBJ1-5	TGTGCCAGCAGCCCAGGGGGTAAGCCCCAGCATTTT	CASSPGGKPQHF
TRBV2	.	.	TRBJ2-1	TGTGCCAGCAGTTTCAGACTAGGCCCGCGCAATGAGCAGTTCTTC	CASSFRLGPRNEQFF
TRBV7-7	TRBD1	.	TRBJ2-5	TGTGCTAGCACCGAATACGACAGGGGGCCGGTAGAGACCCAGTACTTC	CASTEYDRGPVETQYF
TRBV27	TRBD1	.	TRBJ1-1	TGTGCCAGCAGTTATCAGGGGGCCGGCACTGAAGCTTTCTTT	CASSYQGAGTEAFF
TRBV6-5	TRBD1	.	TRBJ1-1	TGTGCCAGCAGTTGGGACAGGGGGAACACTGAAGCTTTCTTT	CASSWDRGNTEAFF
TRBV7-9	TRBD1	.	TRBJ2-1	TGTGCCAGCAGCCCTTCGGACAGGGCGAGGGATGAGCAGTTCTTC	CASSPSDRARDEQFF
TRBV11-2	TRBD1	.	TRBJ2-5	TGTGCCAGCAGCTTCGGGACAGGGGGGGATATACAAGAGACCCAGTACTTC	CASSFGTGGDIQETQYF
TRBV29-1	TRBD2	.	TRBJ2-7	TGCAGCGTTGCTGGGACTAGCGGCTACGAGCAGTACTTC	CSVAGTSGYEQYF
TRBV6-6	.	.	TRBJ2-1	TGTGCCAGCAGTTACGAAGGTGGGCAGTTCTTC	CASSYEGGQFF
TRBV4-1	TRBD2	.	TRBJ2-7	TGCGCCAGCAGCCAAGAATTCGTGGCTAGCGGCTCCTACGAGCAGTACTTC	CASSQEFVASGSYEQYF
TRBV29-1	.	.	TRBJ2-5	TGCAGCGTTGATGGCACTCGCCAAGAGACCCAGTACTTC	CSVDGTRQETQYF
TRBV11-2	.	.	TRBJ2-1	TGTGCCAGCAGCTCGATAGCAGTTGAGCAGTTCTTC	CASSSIAVEQFF
TRBV5-4	TRBD1	.	TRBJ1-1	TGTGCCAGCAGCCGACAGGGATGGACTGAAGCTTTCTTT	CASSRQGWTEAFF
TRBV19	TRBD1	medium-sized	TRBJ1-2	TGTGCCAGTAGTATAGATTTTGGGTTCGGACAGGGGGCTGGCGGCTACACCTTC	CASSIDFGFGQGAGGYTF
TRBV19	.	.	TRBJ2-2	TGTGCCAGTAGTAAGGACTCCACTTGGTCAAGCGACGGGGAGCTGTTTTTT	CASSKDSTWSSDGELFF
TRBV29-1	TRBD1	.	TRBJ1-5	TGCAGCGTTTCGCAGGGGGCAGGTCAGCCCCAGCATTTT	CSVSQGAGQPQHF
TRBV11-2	TRBD2	.	TRBJ2-5	TGTGCCAGCAGCCCCGGACTAGCGGGAGTGGAGACCCAGTACTTC	CASSPGLAGVETQYF
TRBV13	.	.	TRBJ1-2	TGTGCCAGCAGCGTCCGGGGCGACTATGGCTACACCTTC	CASSVRGDYGYTF
TRBV6-1	TRBD1	.	TRBJ2-7	TGTGCCAGCAGTGAAGGCCCAGGGGGCCCTTACGAGCAGTACTTC	CASSEGPGGPYEQYF
TRBV11-2	TRBD2	.	TRBJ2-1	TGTGCCAGCAGCTTAGGACTAGCGGGAGATAGTGGTGAGCAGTTCTTC	CASSLGLAGDSGEQFF
TRBV7-2	TRBD1	.	TRBJ1-6	TGTGCCAGCAGCTTCGACAGGGGTGTGGGTTCACCCCTCCACTTT	CASSFDRGVGSPLHF